Shown below are 19 T cell receptor beta chains from a single sample sequenced in a study of blood T cell repertoires in COVID-19. Produced via immunoSEQ multiplex PCR; TCRdb's table is partial and in-frame only. This table holds over 100,000 clones, roughly 80% found once. Material: peripheral blood. These receptors came from a woman between 55 and 75 years old with acute or convalescent COVID-19.

The V call is TRBV4-3, the J call TRBJ1-1; D is possibly TRBD1 (5 bases). The V gene's germline CDR1 is LGHNA and CDR2 YSLEER. The V end lost 0 bases, the J end lost 4 bases, and 9 bases lay between the germline ends. This CDR3 has 14 amino acids. The DNA for the CDR3 is TGCGCCAGCAGCCAAGATGGCGGGGCCACTGAAGCTTTCTTT. Translation gives CASSQDGGATEAFF.

J is TRBJ1-2 and V is TRBV27; D is uncertain. The CDR3 is made up of 14 amino acids. Between the trimmed V and J ends, which lost 8 bases and 4 bases, there was a span of 17 bases. From germline, CDR1 is MNHEY and CDR2 SMNVEV (reference sequence). The CDR3 DNA reads as TGTGCCAGCGGCTCCTTCGGGAAACTCTATGGCTACACCTTC. Translated: CASGSFGKLYGYTF.

The rearrangement joins TRBV28 to TRBJ1-1, with a tentative D call TRBD1 (5 bases). The V end was cut by 6 bases, the J end by 4 bases, with 15 bases between. The CDR3 contains 14 residues. Germline V lookup: CDR1 MDHEN, CDR2 SYDVKM. CDR3 protein: CASRDGGMSTEAFF. The CDR3 DNA is TGTGCCAGCAGGGATGGGGGGATGAGCACTGAAGCTTTCTTT.

The CDR3: CASSSTERIGNTIYF. The DNA for the CDR3 is TGTGCCAGCAGTTCGACCGAGCGGATTGGAAACACCATATATTTT. The chain links TRBV6-5 to TRBJ1-3; D not certain. V lost 4 bases to trimming and J lost 3 bases, with 13 bases between them. The CDR3 is made up of 15 amino acids. The germline V gene has CDR1 MNHEY and CDR2 SVGAGI.

The rearrangement links TRBV5-1 to TRBJ2-7; 8 bases are a match to TRBD1. This CDR3 spans 14 amino acids. Losses at the gene ends were 7 bases for V and 5 bases for J; bases not matched to a gene: 11. Germline CDR1 is SGHRS and CDR2 is YFSETQ. The CDR3 here is CASRKGQVADEQYF. The CDR3 DNA reads as TGCGCCAGCCGCAAGGGACAGGTTGCCGACGAGCAGTACTTC.

The genes are TRBV7-8 and TRBJ2-3; D perhaps matches TRBD2 (5 bases). The V and J ends lost 2 bases and 5 bases respectively, with 14 bases between them. The CDR3 length is 15 residues. Germline V gene data show CDR1 as SGHVS and CDR2 as FQNEAQ. The CDR3 sequence is CASSLIRSEGDTQYF. The CDR3 DNA follows: TGTGCCAGCAGCTTAATTCGGAGCGAGGGAGATACGCAGTATTTT.

The chain carries TRBV28 and TRBJ1-4, with D possibly matching TRBD1 (6 bases). This CDR3 spans 11 amino acids. Looked up from germline, CDR1 is MDHEN and CDR2 is SYDVKM. V lost 4 bases to trimming and J lost 11 bases, with 8 bases between them. The CDR3 sequence is CASSSTGKLFF. DNA of the CDR3: TGTGCCAGCAGTTCCACAGGGAAACTGTTTTTT.

For this clone: The limits of the CDR3 on the DNA are not certain, so only TCRdb's listed CDR3 is given. This chain joins TRBV2 and TRBJ2-4; the DNA was not used to check the table's D call, TRBD1. The CDR3 length equals 14 residues, ends included. In germline, CDR1 is SNHLY, CDR2 FYNNEI. The CDR3: CASILGLQVNIQYF.

This clone has only a few counts. Here the CDR3 reads CASSAIRGGARQPQHF. For the CDR3, the DNA is TGTGCCAGCAGCGCGATCCGGGGGGGCGCGCGACAGCCCCAGCATTTT. J is TRBJ1-5 and V is TRBV28; a possible D gene is TRBD1 (6 bases). The CDR3 consists of 16 residues. Germline CDR1 and CDR2: MDHEN and SYDVKM. Trimming shortened V by 6 bases and J by 7 bases, and 22 bases separated the two germline ends.

This sequence joins TRBV19 and TRBJ1-5, with TRBD1 matching 8 bases. CDR1 and CDR2 from the germline V gene are LNHDA and SQIVND (reference sequence). There are 15 residues in the CDR3. Trimming at V came to 8 bases and at J to 1 base, leaving 7 bases not matched to a gene. The DNA for the CDR3 is TGTGCCAGTGGTAACAGGGGGAAAAGCAATCAGCCCCAGCATTTT. The encoded protein is CASGNRGKSNQPQHF.

A note on this clone: The identical CDR3 is also encoded by other nucleotide sequences in the sample. The rearrangement uses TRBV12-3 or TRBV12-4 and TRBJ2-1; D uncertain. The CDR3 is 11 residues long. With 5 bases removed from V and 4 bases from J, the gap between germline ends came to 3 bases. This CDR3 reads CASSQYNEQFF. CDR3 coding DNA: TGTGCCAGCAGTCAATACAATGAGCAGTTCTTC.

The table lists this clone with a count of one. V is TRBV4-3 and J is TRBJ2-1; D gene unclear. CDR1 is LGHNA and CDR2 is YSLEER in the germline V gene. The CDR3 spans 15 residues. V was cut by 0 bases and J by 10 bases, with 16 bases left in between. CDR3 in DNA: TGCGCCAGCAGCCAAGAAGCCACTACCCCTAGGGAGCAGTTCTTC. Its translation: CASSQEATTPREQFF.

This rearrangement joins TRBV7-9 to TRBJ2-3; 9 positions match TRBD2. This CDR3 spans 18 amino acids. V lost 8 bases, J lost 3 bases, and 18 bases stayed unmatched. Germline V gene sequence: CDR1 SEHNR, CDR2 FQNEAQ (reference sequence). CDR3 in amino acids: CASGSGGTLSRRTDTQYF. In nucleotides, the CDR3 is TGTGCCAGCGGAAGCGGGGGGACCCTAAGCCGGCGAACAGATACGCAGTATTTT.

This chain uses TRBV30 with TRBJ1-2; D gene ambiguous. The CDR3 spans 14 residues. V gave up 4 bases and J gave up 5 bases, with 17 bases separating them. Per the germline V gene, CDR1 is GTSNPN and CDR2 is SVGIG (reference sequence). CDR3 in DNA: TGTGCCTGGAAATGGAAACAGCAAAAGTATGGCTACACCTTC. Its protein is CAWKWKQQKYGYTF.

This sequence joins TRBV5-8 and TRBJ2-3, with 7 bases identical to TRBD2. Trimming cost V 5 bases and J 0 bases; bases outside gene matches: 6. Germline lookup yields CDR1 SGHTS and CDR2 YDEGEE. The CDR3 length is 15 residues. The CDR3 DNA reads TGTGCCAGCAGTTTTCGGCGGGGGAGCACAGATACGCAGTATTTT. Its protein is CASSFRRGSTDTQYF.

The chain links TRBV7-9 to TRBJ2-5; D might be TRBD1 (6 bases). This CDR3 contains 13 residues. V was pared by 7 bases and J by 2 bases, with 11 bases between. Germline-derived CDR1 and CDR2 are SEHNR and FQNEAQ (reference sequence). CDR3 DNA: TGTGCCAGCATCACAGGGAAACAAGAGACCCAGTACTTC. Amino acids: CASITGKQETQYF.

V usage is TRBV18 and J usage is TRBJ2-1, with 8 bases identical to TRBD2. Germline CDR1 and CDR2: KGHSH and LQKENI. The CDR3 is 20 amino acids. J lost 2 bases, V lost 0 bases, and 15 bases had no gene match. The CDR3, as DNA: TGTGCCAGCTCACCACCTAACGGTGGCGCGGGGGGCCTAACCTACAATGAGCAGTTCTTC. It codes for CASSPPNGGAGGLTYNEQFF.

The sample holds a few counts of this clone. This rearrangement joins TRBV14 to TRBJ1-1; D may be TRBD1 (5 bases). The CDR3 consists of 13 residues. Germline lookup yields CDR1 SGHDN and CDR2 FVKESK. V shed 3 bases and J shed 10 bases, with 15 bases lying between them. The CDR3 region is CASSQRAGGGAFF. The CDR3 DNA reads TGTGCCAGCAGCCAGAGGGCCGGCGGGGGAGCTTTCTTT.

Details on this clone: A read error may produce the germline difference seen at one junction end. The CDR3 loop reads CASSEDREGTGELFF. In nucleotides, the CDR3 is TGTGCTAGCAGCGAGGACAGGGAGGGAACCGGGGAGCTGTTTTTT. The chain links TRBV7-7 to TRBJ2-2; possibly TRBD1 for D (8 bases). In germline, CDR1 is SSHAT, CDR2 FNYEAQ (reference sequence). The CDR3 length is 15 residues.